A selection of T cell receptor beta chains follows, all from one sample in a study of blood T cell repertoires in COVID-19. Data came from immunoSEQ multiplex PCR; TCRdb stores just in-frame clones and leaves some out. This sample carries some 160,000 clones, 80% of them seen once, and the ten largest clones take 5%. Material for sequencing was peripheral blood. Receptors were obtained from a woman in her 50s with acute or convalescent COVID-19. Each CDR3 is given with its conserved first and last residue.

>TRBJ2-3|TRBV7-2|18
CASSSRLAGVLRGDTQYF
>TRBJ1-1|TRBV5-1|15
CASSSAGGRATEAFF
>TRBJ1-6|TRBV27|14
CASSLKGQGGLSHF
>TRBJ1-2|TRBV18|13
CASSPGGLGGYTF
>TRBJ2-3|TRBV7-2|16
CASRSSGGTSTDTQYF
>TRBJ2-1|TRBV7-2|13
CACGRAVLNEQFF
>TRBJ1-2|TRBV9|14
CASSATGNSYGYTF
>TRBJ1-3|TRBV7-2|15
CASSSGTFSGNTIYF
>TRBJ1-2|TRBV6-6|12
CASSPDSYGYTF
>TRBJ1-4|TRBV3-1/TRBV3-2|14
CASSQDQGSEKLFF
>TRBJ2-7|TRBV19|13
CASSRGFDREQYF
>TRBJ2-6|TRBV19|16
CASTWQGLFGANVLTF
>TRBJ1-1|TRBV4-2|13
CASSAQGNTEAFF
>TRBJ2-6|TRBV5-1|15
CASSFGSSGANVLTF
>TRBJ1-6|TRBV27|16
CASSSSRDSYNSPLHF
>TRBJ1-5|TRBV14|13
CASSLGGGQPQHF
>TRBJ1-1|TRBV6-5|15
CASRLTGTGNTEAFF
>TRBJ1-5|TRBV6-5|13
CASRQGASQPQHF
>TRBJ2-3|TRBV4-1|16
CASSQYPGQLTDTQYF
>TRBJ1-4|TRBV5-1|16
CASSLMMQGTNEKLFF
>TRBJ1-2|TRBV15|13
CATSTGQTYGYTF
>TRBJ2-2|TRBV6-5|15
CASSSTSGYTGELFF
>TRBJ2-7|TRBV20-1|11
CSALSGYEQYF
>TRBJ1-1|TRBV5-1|14
CASSYTQGQTEAFF
>TRBJ1-1|TRBV19|14
CASSPRQGNTEAFF
>TRBJ1-5|TRBV6-2/TRBV6-3|13
CASSLQGNQPQHF
>TRBJ2-3|TRBV7-9|15
CASSLAGTGINTQYF
>TRBJ1-3|TRBV4-2|17
CASSQEGGGAAGNTIYF
>TRBJ1-2|TRBV9|16
CASSVDPGQGAGGYTF
>TRBJ1-1|TRBV5-6|14
CASSDLRRPTEAFF
>TRBJ1-5|TRBV2|14
CASSIQGVGQPQHF
>TRBJ1-5|TRBV4-2|15
CASSQEGQGTQPQHF
>TRBJ2-1|TRBV5-1|12
CASSLGATEQFF
>TRBJ2-7|TRBV11-3|10
CARGNYEQYF
>TRBJ2-2|TRBV27|17
CASSPLGRGLGTGELFF
>TRBJ2-5|TRBV5-6|13
CASSLDYQETQYF
>TRBJ2-6|TRBV28|13
CASSSSGANVLTF
>TRBJ1-1|TRBV15|14
CATSSRTEGTEAFF
>TRBJ2-3|TRBV20-1|17
CSASSAGGAWGTDTQYF
>TRBJ2-3|TRBV30|13
CAWSGTGWDTQYF
>TRBJ2-7|TRBV19|16
CASSIDGTGVGYEQYF
>TRBJ1-5|TRBV7-9|14
CASSSPEPNQPQHF